The 25 T cell receptor beta chains given below trace back to one sample, sequenced in a study of T cell changes during pregnancy in multiple sclerosis. Method: immunoSEQ multiplex PCR; TCRdb's copy keeps in-frame clones and lacks some. This sample yields about 35,000 clones, of which roughly 89% are seen a single time; roughly 3.5% belongs to the top ten. Sequenced material: CD8+ T cells from peripheral blood mononuclear cells, taken in the third trimester of pregnancy. The receptor set was obtained from a female donor with multiple sclerosis, enrolled in a pregnancy study.

The chain combines TRBV11-2 with TRBJ2-7; 8 bases align to TRBD2. The CDR3 runs 15 residues. Unmatched junction bases numbered 14, after V lost 5 bases and J lost 8 bases. From germline, CDR1 is SGHAT and CDR2 FQNNGV. CDR3 bases: TGTGCCAGCAGCCCGGGCGGGGGGTTTGGACCGAAGCAGTACTTC. It translates to CASSPGGGFGPKQYF.

The V and J genes are TRBV19 and TRBJ2-2; D uncertain. The germline V gene encodes CDR1 LNHDA and CDR2 SQIVND (reference sequence). V was shortened by 5 bases and J by 3 bases, with 4 bases between the two germline ends. The CDR3 extends over 12 amino acids. The CDR3 DNA sequence: TGTGCCAGTAGTTCCTACACCGGGGAGCTGTTTTTT. Its protein is CASSSYTGELFF.

The chain is built from TRBV4-1 and TRBJ1-6; 7 nucleotides match TRBD1. This CDR3 has 15 amino acids. In germline, CDR1 is MGHRA, CDR2 YSYEKL. With V trimmed by 1 base and J by 8 bases, 5 bases remained unmatched. The CDR3 protein is CASSQGQGQDSPLHF. The DNA for the CDR3 is TGCGCCAGCAGCCAAGGACAGGGCCAGGATTCACCCCTCCACTTT.

The CDR3: CASSLEGQGVEKLFF. CDR3 DNA: TGTGCCAGCAGCTTGGAGGGACAGGGGGTTGAAAAACTGTTTTTT. V and J are TRBV5-5 and TRBJ1-4; 11 bases align to TRBD1. The CDR3 contains 15 residues. The germline CDR1 and CDR2 sequences are SGHKS and YYEKEE (reference sequence). V was clipped by 0 bases and J by 7 bases; unmatched bases: 2.

This clone showed up just once. The V and J genes are TRBV5-1 and TRBJ2-7; 9 nucleotides align to TRBD1. Looked up from germline, CDR1 is SGHRS and CDR2 is YFSETQ. The CDR3 is 14 residues long. Trimming removed 0 bases from V and 7 bases from J; junction bases left unmatched: 5. The CDR3 protein is CASSLGQGVREQYF. The CDR3, as DNA: TGCGCCAGCAGCTTGGGACAGGGGGTGCGGGAGCAGTACTTC.

CDR3 region: CASSIKRWRSYNEQFF. CDR3 bases: TGTGCCAGTAGTATTAAGCGGTGGCGTTCCTACAATGAGCAGTTCTTC. The rearrangement uses TRBV19 and TRBJ2-1; the D gene is possibly TRBD2 (5 bases). The CDR3 sequence is 16 residues long. Germline-derived CDR1 and CDR2 are LNHDA and SQIVND (reference sequence). Deletions cut 3 bases from V and 1 base from J, with 13 bases between. Full variable domain (rest looked up from reference TRBV19 and TRBJ2-1): DGGITQSPKYLFRKEGQNVTLSCEQNLNHDAMYWYRQDPGQGLRLIYYSQIVNDFQKGDIAEGYSVSREKKESFPLTVTSAQKNPTAFYLCASSIKRWRSYNEQFFGPGTRLTVL.

The V gene is TRBV19, the J gene TRBJ2-7; 10 bases are shared with TRBD2. The germline V gene has CDR1 LNHDA and CDR2 SQIVND (reference sequence). This CDR3 contains 14 residues. V lost 6 bases to trimming and J lost 0 bases; unmatched junction nucleotides: 2. The chain's CDR3 is CASRGTSDSYEQYF. CDR3 nucleotides: TGTGCCAGTAGAGGGACTAGCGACTCCTACGAGCAGTACTTC.

This rearrangement joins TRBV6-5 to TRBJ2-2, with D maybe TRBD1 (5 bases). CDR1 and CDR2 from the germline V gene are MNHEY and SVGAGI. The CDR3 is made up of 15 amino acids. With 4 bases removed from V and 3 bases from J, the gap between germline ends came to 12 bases. CDR3 in DNA: TGTGCCAGCAGTTCCCTGGCCAGGGACACCGGGGAGCTGTTTTTT. Translating gives CASSSLARDTGELFF.

J is TRBJ1-4 and V is TRBV5-1, with D hard to call. Germline loops: CDR1 SGHRS, CDR2 YFSETQ. V was pared by 0 bases and J by 7 bases, with 10 bases between. The CDR3 contains 14 residues. The CDR3 DNA is TGCGCCAGCAGCTTGGACAGCCTGGGTGAAAAACTGTTTTTT. Translated, it gives CASSLDSLGEKLFF.

This chain uses TRBV6-5 with TRBJ2-7; weak D call: TRBD1 (5 bases). This CDR3 region has 13 residues. With 6 bases removed from V and 6 bases from J, the gap between germline ends came to 15 bases. The germline gives CDR1 MNHEY, CDR2 SVGAGI. CDR3 residues: CASSTGFHPEQYF. The CDR3 nucleotides are TGTGCCAGCAGCACAGGTTTCCACCCCGAGCAGTACTTC.

V usage is TRBV7-3 and J usage is TRBJ2-7; possibly TRBD1 for D (6 bases). Trimming removed 2 bases from V and 1 base from J, with 9 bases in between. CDR1 and CDR2 from the germline V gene are SGHTA and FQGTGA. CDR3 length equals 14 residues. CDR3 DNA sequence: TGTGCCAGCAGCTTATTCGACAGGTCCTACGAGCAGTACTTC. Protein product: CASSLFDRSYEQYF.

Judged by abundance, this clone is medium-sized. The chain combines TRBV7-3 with TRBJ1-1, with D hard to call. The CDR3 is 13 amino acids. The V end lost 2 bases, the J end lost 2 bases, and 6 bases lay between the germline ends. CDR1 is SGHTA, CDR2 FQGTGA, per germline. For the CDR3, the DNA is TGTGCCAGCAGCTTACTAGTTAACACTGAAGCTTTCTTT. Translation: CASSLLVNTEAFF.

This clone was observed a few times. The chain combines TRBV5-1 with TRBJ2-7; possibly TRBD1 for D (5 bases). This CDR3 has 14 amino acids. V was pared by 4 bases and J by 3 bases, with 14 bases between. Per the germline V gene, CDR1 is SGHRS and CDR2 is YFSETQ. The chain's CDR3 is CASSERQGDYEQYF. Written as DNA, the CDR3 is TGCGCCAGCAGCGAACGGCAGGGTGACTACGAGCAGTACTTC.

V gene TRBV7-9 combines with J gene TRBJ2-7; 7 bases match TRBD1. Germline CDR1 is SEHNR and CDR2 is FQNEAQ (reference sequence). The CDR3 has 15 residues. The trim removed 4 bases at V and 3 bases at J, leaving 9 bases unmatched. The CDR3 region is CASSSGDSRYYEQYF. As DNA, the CDR3 is TGTGCCAGCAGCTCTGGGGACAGCAGATACTACGAGCAGTACTTC.

In its sample, this clone ranks as large. The chain is built from TRBV7-9 and TRBJ2-7, with D possibly being TRBD1 (5 bases). Trimming stripped 5 bases from V and 2 bases from J, with 13 bases between. CDR1 and CDR2 (germline): SEHNR, FQNEAQ (reference sequence). CDR3 size: 14 residues. The CDR3 sequence is CASSVVQGTYEQYF. Here the CDR3 DNA reads TGTGCCAGCAGCGTGGTCCAGGGTACCTACGAGCAGTACTTC.

This chain uses TRBV11-2 with TRBJ1-2; 8 nucleotides align to TRBD1. Germline assignment: CDR1 SGHAT and CDR2 FQNNGV. This CDR3 is built from 16 residues. Trimming at V came to 1 base and at J to 2 bases, leaving 6 bases not matched to a gene. CDR3 DNA sequence: TGTGCCAGCAGCTTAGGCCGGGACAGGAGAAACTATGGCTACACCTTC. This sequence encodes CASSLGRDRRNYGYTF.

The chain combines TRBV4-1 with TRBJ1-2, with 12 bases aligning to TRBD1. The CDR3 has 18 amino acids. With 4 bases clipped from V and 1 base from J, the junction kept 10 bases outside the gene matches. In germline, CDR1 is MGHRA, CDR2 YSYEKL. The CDR3 DNA sequence: TGCGCCAGCAGCCTCCATCCGGGACAGGGGGCGAGTAACTATGGCTACACCTTC. It is translated as CASSLHPGQGASNYGYTF.

This chain uses TRBV7-2 with TRBJ2-3; a weak D match, TRBD2 (7 bases). V lost 4 bases, J lost 2 bases, and 22 bases lay in between. From germline, CDR1 is SGHTA and CDR2 FQGNSA. This CDR3 region has 18 residues. CDR3 amino acids: CASSYLLMAGAVTDTQYF. The CDR3 nucleotides read TGTGCCAGCAGCTACCTACTAATGGCGGGGGCGGTCACAGATACGCAGTATTTT.

CDR3 in DNA: TGTGCCAGCAGTTTAGGAGCCCGGAATGAGCAGTTCTTC. It encodes CASSLGARNEQFF. The chain recombines TRBV27 with TRBJ2-1; no reliable D call. This CDR3 comprises 13 residues. Trimming removed 2 bases from V and 7 bases from J, with 9 bases in between. CDR1 is MNHEY and CDR2 is SMNVEV in the germline V gene (reference sequence).

The rearrangement uses TRBV27 and TRBJ1-2; 7 bases align to TRBD1. V shed 2 bases, J shed 3 bases, and the junction held 0 bases outside the gene matches. This CDR3 spans 13 amino acids. The V gene's germline CDR1 is MNHEY and CDR2 SMNVEV (reference sequence). The DNA for the CDR3 is TGTGCCAGCAGTTTACAGGGGGACTATGGCTACACCTTC. Translated: CASSLQGDYGYTF.

This clone was found once. The chain links TRBV10-3 to TRBJ2-1; 7 bases map to TRBD2. Germline V gene lookup returns CDR1 ENHRY and CDR2 SYGVKD. The CDR3 has 12 amino acids. V shed 10 bases, J shed 5 bases, and the junction held 5 bases outside the gene matches. This CDR3 reads CATYGGNNEQFF. Here the CDR3 DNA reads TGTGCCACTTACGGGGGGAACAATGAGCAGTTCTTC.

The chain couples TRBV11-1 to TRBJ2-6, with 7 positions matching TRBD2. CDR1 and CDR2 (germline): SGHAT, FQDESV (reference sequence). The CDR3 is 18 amino acids. The ends lost 0 bases at V and 0 bases at J; junction bases unmatched: 5. The CDR3 loop reads CASSLAGGFHSGANVLTF. The DNA for the CDR3 is TGTGCCAGCAGCTTAGCGGGAGGGTTTCACTCTGGGGCCAACGTCCTGACTTTC. The full variable domain, its missing parts supplied by reference TRBV11-1 and TRBJ2-6, is EAEVAQSPRYKITEKSQAVAFWCDPISGHATLYWYRQILGQGPELLVQFQDESVVDDSQLPKDRFSAERLKGVDSTLKIQPAELGDSAMYLCASSLAGGFHSGANVLTFGAGSRLTVL.

This sequence joins TRBV5-6 and TRBJ1-1; a possible D gene is TRBD1 (5 bases). V lost 5 bases to trimming and J lost 11 bases, with 19 bases between them. The CDR3 is 13 residues long. The germline CDR1 and CDR2 sequences are SGHDT and YYEEEE. This CDR3 reads CASRGGFGQRAFF. The CDR3 DNA is TGTGCCAGCAGGGGGGGTTTCGGCCAACGGGCTTTCTTT.

The V call is TRBV6-4, the J call TRBJ2-2; the match to TRBD1 covers 8 bases. Losses at the gene ends were 0 bases for V and 2 bases for J; bases not matched to a gene: 5. Germline CDR1 MRHNA, CDR2 SNTAGT. The CDR3 consists of 17 residues. Here the CDR3 DNA reads TGTGCCAGCAGTGACTCGATAGGACAGGGCAACACCGGGGAGCTGTTTTTT. Amino acid sequence: CASSDSIGQGNTGELFF.

The genes are TRBV5-6 and TRBJ1-3; D is unclear. The CDR3 totals 14 residues. Trimming left V 2 bases short and J 0 bases short, with 6 bases between. The germline V gene encodes CDR1 SGHDT and CDR2 YYEEEE. The CDR3 reads CASSFGSSGNTIYF. For the CDR3, the DNA is TGTGCCAGCAGCTTTGGGAGCTCTGGAAACACCATATATTTT. Full variable domain (outside the CDR3, taken from reference TRBV5-6 and TRBJ1-3): DAGVTQSPTHLIKTRGQQVTLRCSPKSGHDTVSWYQQALGQGPQFIFQYYEEEERQRGNFPDRFSGHQFPNYSSELNVNALLLGDSALYLCASSFGSSGNTIYFGEGSWLTVV.